The clone carrying this TCR beta chain has at least ten counts. The sample is drawn from a study of T-cell reconstitution after alpha-beta-depleted transplantation in children. The CDR3 spans 15 residues. Trimming left V 3 bases short and J 0 bases short, with 11 bases between. Germline V CDR1 and CDR2: MGHRA, YSYEKL. The library targeted TCRbeta and was prepared with unique molecular identifiers. TCRdb used MiXCR to reprocess the PCR reads, holding one entry per CDR3 protein. The table lists around 200,000 distinct CDR3 sequences, around 6.8% of them singletons, with roughly 3% in the top ten. The chain is built from TRBV4-1 and TRBJ2-5; D is uncertain. Material: PBMCs from the stem cell graft donor, obtained from the stem cell graft. This receptor was identified in a human donor who donated a stem cell graft to a child with Wiskott-Aldrich syndrome. The CDR3 loop is CASSQGQKHQETQYF. The CDR3 DNA is TGCGCCAGCAGCCAGGGCCAAAAACACCAAGAGACCCAGTACTTC.